These 24 T cell receptor beta chains came from one sample sequenced in a study of human T cells and chemical hapten exposure. Regarding time point: patch test 3, about 24 weeks after DPC sensitization. The treatment was: therapeutic diphenylcyclopropenone sensitization with weekly scalp DPC. Via MiXCR, TCRdb re-called the RACE reads, giving one row per CDR3 protein. The table includes about 190,000 distinct CDR3 sequences, around 25% detected once. The specimen was whole blood, collected in connection with sensitization to the hapten diphenylcyclopropenone (DPC). The receptors come from a middle-aged woman with alopecia areata. Some clones in this sample may be carry-over from other donors' samples.

V and J are TRBV6-6 and TRBJ1-5; D remains ambiguous. CDR3 length: 14 residues. The V gene's germline CDR1 is MNHNY and CDR2 SVGAGI (reference sequence). The V and J ends lost 6 bases and 1 base respectively, with 10 bases between them. The CDR3 region is CASSLLGSNQPQHF. In DNA form, the CDR3 reads TGTGCCAGCAGCCTCTTGGGGAGCAATCAGCCCCAGCATTTT.

The CDR3 reads CSVDQGGETQYF. Here the CDR3 DNA reads TGCAGCGTTGACCAGGGGGGAGAGACCCAGTACTTC. This chain links TRBV29-1 with TRBJ2-5, with a tentative D call TRBD1 (7 bases). Trimming pared 3 bases from V and 4 bases from J, leaving 9 bases between. The CDR3 extends over 12 amino acids. Per the germline V gene, CDR1 is SQVTM and CDR2 is ANQGSEA.

A single count supports this clonotype. This chain connects TRBV20-1 to TRBJ2-7; 7 nucleotides align to TRBD2. The J segment lost 5 bases and the V segment lost 0 bases, leaving 7 bases of the junction unmatched. CDR1 is DFQATT and CDR2 is SNEGSKA in the germline V gene (reference sequence). This CDR3 has 14 amino acids. In nucleotides, the CDR3 is TGCAGTGCTAGAGATGGGGGAGGGAAAAACGAGCAGTACTTC. The encoded protein is CSARDGGGKNEQYF.

This clonotype was seen more than once but under ten times. V is TRBV2 and J is TRBJ1-4, with D unclear. Germline V gene data show CDR1 as SNHLY and CDR2 as FYNNEI. V lost 1 base, J lost 5 bases, and 11 bases lay in between. The CDR3 runs to 15 residues. The CDR3 region has the DNA TGTGCCAGCAGTGAAGTGATAGGGAGAAATGAAAAACTGTTTTTT. It translates to CASSEVIGRNEKLFF.

This clonotype was found a few times. The chain employs TRBV20-1 and TRBJ2-2; D is unclear. The CDR3 extends over 16 amino acids. The V end lost 3 bases, the J end lost 1 base, and 15 bases lay between the germline ends. CDR1 DFQATT and CDR2 SNEGSKA come from the germline V gene (reference sequence). CDR3 nucleotides: TGCAGTGCTAGTGACCCCTCCGGCGGGAACACCGGGGAGCTGTTTTTT. Protein: CSASDPSGGNTGELFF.

Only a few counts were recorded for this clonotype. V gene TRBV20-1 combines with J gene TRBJ2-7; the D gene is possibly TRBD2 (7 bases). Germline V gene lookup returns CDR1 DFQATT and CDR2 SNEGSKA (reference sequence). V dropped 6 bases and J dropped 2 bases, with 17 bases sitting between them. The CDR3 spans 14 residues. CDR3 residues: CSAQGRELTYEQYF. In nucleotides, the CDR3 is TGCAGTGCCCAGGGGCGGGAGCTCACCTACGAGCAGTACTTC.

The chain is built from TRBV10-3 and TRBJ2-2; the match to TRBD2 covers 16 bases. Germline V gene sequence: CDR1 ENHRY, CDR2 SYGVKD. J gave up 5 bases and V 10 bases, and 10 bases lay outside the gene matches. This CDR3 region has 17 residues. In DNA form, the CDR3 reads TGTGCCACCTATCCGGGACTAGCGGGAGGGCGAACCGGGGAGCTGTTTTTT. This encodes CATYPGLAGGRTGELFF.

V and J are TRBV5-6 and TRBJ2-2; TRBD2 matches 10 bases. This CDR3 is 16 amino acids long. Germline loops: CDR1 SGHDT, CDR2 YYEEEE. V lost 4 bases and J lost 9; bases outside the gene matches: 12. CDR3 in amino acids: CASSLNLAGVLRELFF. The CDR3 DNA sequence: TGTGCCAGCAGCCTGAATCTAGCGGGAGTTCTAAGGGAGCTGTTTTTT.

This chain joins TRBV29-1 and TRBJ1-1; D is unclear. Per germline, CDR1 SQVTM and CDR2 ANQGSEA. Trimming took off 2 bases at V and 10 bases at J, with 14 bases between the two ends. The CDR3 covers 12 residues. The CDR3 loop reads CSVELDSSSAFF. CDR3 coding DNA: TGCAGCGTTGAATTGGATTCCTCGTCAGCTTTCTTT. Full variable domain (missing parts from reference TRBV29-1 and TRBJ1-1): SAVISQKPSRDICQRGTSLTIQCQVDSQVTMMFWYRQQPGQSLTLIATANQGSEATYESGFVIDKFPISRPNLTFSTLTVSNMSPEDSSIYLCSVELDSSSAFFGQGTRLTVV.

Only a few counts were recorded for this clonotype. This chain links TRBV4-1 with TRBJ1-4; 8 bases match TRBD1. Per the germline V gene, CDR1 is MGHRA and CDR2 is YSYEKL. Unmatched junction bases numbered 12, after V lost 3 bases and J lost 0 bases. This CDR3 is 19 amino acids long. This chain's CDR3 is CASSQELGTGVATNEKLFF. The CDR3 DNA is TGCGCCAGCAGCCAGGAGCTCGGGACAGGAGTTGCAACTAATGAAAAACTGTTTTTT.

The V gene is TRBV29-1, the J gene TRBJ2-3; D is perhaps TRBD2 (5 bases). V was clipped by 3 bases and J by 3 bases, with 13 bases between them. CDR1 is SQVTM, CDR2 ANQGSEA, per germline. This CDR3 spans 14 amino acids. CDR3 DNA: TGCAGCGTTGACTCGCCGAGGGCGACAGATACGCAGTATTTT. Protein sequence: CSVDSPRATDTQYF.

About this clonotype: This sequence may be a read error, since a much larger clone differs from it by one base. The V and J genes are TRBV10-3 and TRBJ2-7; 10 positions match TRBD2. CDR3 size: 12 residues. The germline V gene has CDR1 ENHRY and CDR2 SYGVKD. The trim removed 8 bases at V and 2 bases at J, leaving 0 bases unmatched. CDR3 DNA sequence: TGTGCCATCGGGACTAGCGCCTACGAGCAGTACTTC. Amino acid sequence: CAIGTSAYEQYF.

The V and J genes are TRBV5-1 and TRBJ2-7; maybe TRBD1 (5 bases). Germline CDR1 reads SGHRS; CDR2 reads YFSETQ. V was pared by 3 bases and J by 3 bases, with 16 bases between. This CDR3 comprises 15 residues. CDR3 residues: CASSSHQGSFYEQYF. The CDR3 DNA follows: TGCGCCAGCAGCTCCCACCAGGGTAGTTTCTACGAGCAGTACTTC.

V gene TRBV29-1 combines with J gene TRBJ2-3; 7 bases map to TRBD2. Germline assignment: CDR1 SQVTM and CDR2 ANQGSEA. V lost 4 bases, J lost 0 bases, and 7 bases stayed unmatched. CDR3 size: 15 residues. CDR3 in DNA: TGCAGCGTTGGGCGGGGAGCGGGGAGCACAGATACGCAGTATTTT. Encoded protein: CSVGRGAGSTDTQYF.

The V gene is TRBV4-3, the J gene TRBJ1-6, with D possibly matching TRBD1 (5 bases). The germline V gene encodes CDR1 LGHNA and CDR2 YSLEER. With 0 bases removed from V and 10 bases from J, the gap between germline ends came to 16 bases. CDR3 length: 16 amino acids. The CDR3 here is CASSQDGGLGRSPLHF. In nucleotides, the CDR3 is TGCGCCAGCAGCCAAGATGGGGGACTAGGGCGGTCACCCCTCCACTTT.

This clonotype was seen only a few times. J is TRBJ1-5 and V is TRBV20-1, with TRBD1 as a possible D gene (5 bases). Trimming cost V 6 bases and J 5 bases, with 17 bases left between them. This CDR3 spans 14 amino acids. Germline V lookup: CDR1 DFQATT, CDR2 SNEGSKA (reference sequence). The CDR3 DNA reads TGCAGTGCAGCCGGGACCCTGCGGGATCAGCCCCAGCATTTT. Its translation: CSAAGTLRDQPQHF.

V usage is TRBV6-5 and J usage is TRBJ2-3; D possibly uses TRBD1 or TRBD2 (5 bases each). CDR1 MNHEY and CDR2 SVGAGI come from the germline V gene. V shed 2 bases and J shed 1 base, with 10 bases lying between them. This CDR3 region has 15 residues. CDR3 DNA: TGTGCCAGCAGTTACGGTGGGGGTGGCACAGATACGCAGTATTTT. This sequence encodes CASSYGGGGTDTQYF.

V and J are TRBV11-2 and TRBJ2-5; TRBD1 matches 8 bases. Trimming at V came to 5 bases and at J to 6 bases, leaving 17 bases not matched to a gene. The germline gives CDR1 SGHAT, CDR2 FQNNGV. The length of the CDR3 is 17 residues. The CDR3 coding sequence is TGTGCCAGCAGCCCCGACGACAGGGGCAGTACGATGAAGACCCAGTACTTC. Translated, it gives CASSPDDRGSTMKTQYF.

In its sample, this clonotype was seen many times. The chain couples TRBV28 to TRBJ2-7; 12 bases match TRBD2. In germline, CDR1 is MDHEN, CDR2 SYDVKM. The CDR3 has 15 amino acids. V was pared by 6 bases and J by 7 bases, with 10 bases of the junction left unmatched. Written as DNA, the CDR3 is TGTGCCAGCAGCCCAGTCCTAGCGGGAGGGAGGGAGCAGTACTTC. This sequence encodes CASSPVLAGGREQYF.

In regard to this clonotype: The germline gene is not matched at one end of the junction; a read error may be the cause. The V gene is TRBV28, the J gene TRBJ1-5; TRBD1 aligns across 11 bases. Per germline, CDR1 MDHEN and CDR2 SYDVKM. The CDR3 sequence is 16 residues long. The CDR3 sequence is CASRLWTGGAGQPQHF. Here the CDR3 DNA reads TGTGCCAGCAGATTATGGACAGGGGGCGCCGGTCAGCCCCAGCATTTT.

This clonotype was found a few times. Relative to the germline gene, one junction end is altered; a read error may explain this. The chain recombines TRBV6-5 with TRBJ2-7; tentatively, D is TRBD2 (5 bases). This CDR3 comprises 13 residues. Germline CDR1 MNHEY, CDR2 SVGAGI. The CDR3 sequence: CASRYSSFDEQYF. The DNA for the CDR3 is TGTGCCAGCAGGTACTCTAGCTTCGACGAGCAGTACTTC.

A few counts support this clonotype. The V and J genes are TRBV15 and TRBJ2-1; 8 nucleotides agree with TRBD2. The germline CDR1 and CDR2 sequences are LNHNV and YYDKDF (reference sequence). The CDR3 consists of 14 residues. V shed 2 bases and J 9 bases; nucleotides not matched to a gene: 6. The CDR3 is CATSRTTSAAEQFF. CDR3 nucleotide sequence: TGTGCCACCAGCAGAACGACTAGCGCGGCTGAGCAGTTCTTC.

The chain carries TRBV10-3 and TRBJ1-5; TRBD1 agrees at 12 bases. The V gene's germline CDR1 is ENHRY and CDR2 SYGVKD. V was clipped by 4 bases and J by 7 bases; unmatched bases: 5. This CDR3 region has 15 residues. The CDR3 DNA reads TGTGCCATCAGTGCGGGACAGGGGGCAGGACAGCCCCAGCATTTT. This encodes CAISAGQGAGQPQHF.

This clonotype came up a few times. DNA of the CDR3: TGTGCCAGCAGCCAAGCACAGTACGAGCAGTACTTC. It encodes CASSQAQYEQYF. The chain has TRBV3-1 and TRBJ2-7, with no clear D. The CDR3 is 12 residues long. V lost 1 base, J lost 4 bases, and 5 bases lay in between. The germline V gene has CDR1 LGHDT and CDR2 YNNKEL (reference sequence).